The sequence of this T cell receptor (beta chain) was determined in a study of T cells in Graves' hyperthyroidism and ophthalmopathy. About the research overall: Initial diagnosis, before any treatment, was when peripheral blood was collected.

RNA transcripts were the template for amplifying TCR beta CDR3 regions. HTBI primers were used for first-round RT-PCR of the TCR CDR3. TCRdb recomputed calls from the multiplex PCR reads with MiXCR, one row per CDR3 protein. The sample has hundreds of thousands of distinct CDR3 sequences, around 25% seen once; the top ten hold over 70%. This CDR3 region has 13 residues. V lost 6 bases, J lost 2 bases, and 7 bases lay in between. CDR1 and CDR2 from the germline V gene are MNHNS and SASEGT. V and J are TRBV6-1 and TRBJ2-2; D not certain. The sample taken for sequencing was blood. The sequence was collected from a man between 50 and 59 years old with Graves' hyperthyroidism. The CDR3 DNA follows: TGTGCCAGCAGGCCAGCAAACACCGGGGAGCTGTTTTTT. As protein: CASRPANTGELFF.